This T cell receptor beta chain is from a study of T cells in Graves' hyperthyroidism and ophthalmopathy. The study's findings and limits: Using 13 V-J features, a model discriminated ophthalmopathy from stable hyperthyroidism. Also found in blood were most expanded thyroid clonotypes above 0.001.

Diagnosis of hyperthyroidism was new in patients aged 18 to 65, and its duration was under 2 months. RNA transcripts were the template for amplifying TCR beta CDR3 regions. Researchers ran a first-round RT-PCR on the TCR CDR3 using the HTBI primer set. Via MiXCR, TCRdb re-called the multiplex PCR reads, giving one row per CDR3 protein. The sample gives 96,000 or so distinct CDR3 sequences, just over 50% of which show up once; around 27% is in the top ten. This clonotype was seen ten or more times. Antigen: not known. This sequence originates from a woman between 35 and 50 years old with Graves' hyperthyroidism. Source material: blood.

In DNA form, the CDR3 reads TGCGCCAGCAGTGCCGGGACGGAAGAGACCCAGTACTTC. Its protein is CASSAGTEETQYF. The rearrangement links TRBV5-1 to TRBJ2-5; D may correspond to TRBD1 or TRBD2 (5 bases each). V was cut by 5 bases and J by 3 bases, with 11 bases left in between. Germline lookup yields CDR1 SGHRS and CDR2 YFSETQ. This CDR3 is 13 amino acids long.